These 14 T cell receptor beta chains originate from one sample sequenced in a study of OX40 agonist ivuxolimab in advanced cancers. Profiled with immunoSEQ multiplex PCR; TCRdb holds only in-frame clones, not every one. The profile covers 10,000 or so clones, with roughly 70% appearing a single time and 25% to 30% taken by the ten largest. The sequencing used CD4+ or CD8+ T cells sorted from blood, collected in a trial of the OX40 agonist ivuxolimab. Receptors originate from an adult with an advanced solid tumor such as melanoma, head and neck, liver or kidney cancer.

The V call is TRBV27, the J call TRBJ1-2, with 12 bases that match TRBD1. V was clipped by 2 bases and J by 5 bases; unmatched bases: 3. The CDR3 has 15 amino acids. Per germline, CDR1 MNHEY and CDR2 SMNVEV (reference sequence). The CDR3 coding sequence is TGTGCCAGCAGTTTAGGGACAGGGGGCCCTTATGGCTACACCTTC. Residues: CASSLGTGGPYGYTF.

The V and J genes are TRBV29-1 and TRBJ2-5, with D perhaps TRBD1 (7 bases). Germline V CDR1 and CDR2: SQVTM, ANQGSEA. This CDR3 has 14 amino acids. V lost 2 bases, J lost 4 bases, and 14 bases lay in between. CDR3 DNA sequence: TGCAGCGTTGAACGGCAGGGGGGTGGAGAGACCCAGTACTTC. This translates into CSVERQGGGETQYF. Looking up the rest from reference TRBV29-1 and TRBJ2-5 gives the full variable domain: SAVISQKPSRDICQRGTSLTIQCQVDSQVTMMFWYRQQPGQSLTLIATANQGSEATYESGFVIDKFPISRPNLTFSTLTVSNMSPEDSSIYLCSVERQGGGETQYFGPGTRLLVL.

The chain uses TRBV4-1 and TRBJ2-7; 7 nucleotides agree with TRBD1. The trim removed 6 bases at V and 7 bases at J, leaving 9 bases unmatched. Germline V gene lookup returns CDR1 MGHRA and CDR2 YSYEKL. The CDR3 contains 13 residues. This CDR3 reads CASSTTGDKEQYF. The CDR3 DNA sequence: TGCGCCAGCAGTACCACAGGGGACAAAGAGCAGTACTTC.

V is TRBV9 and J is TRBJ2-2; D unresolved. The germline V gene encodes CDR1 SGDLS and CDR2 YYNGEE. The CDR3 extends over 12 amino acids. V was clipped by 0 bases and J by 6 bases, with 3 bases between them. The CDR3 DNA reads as TGTGCCAGCAGCGTAGTCCCCGGGGAGCTGTTTTTT. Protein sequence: CASSVVPGELFF.

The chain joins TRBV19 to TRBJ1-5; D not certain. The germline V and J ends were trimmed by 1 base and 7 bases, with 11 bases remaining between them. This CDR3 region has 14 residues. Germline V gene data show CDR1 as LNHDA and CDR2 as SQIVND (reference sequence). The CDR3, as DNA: TGTGCCAGTAGTATAGTGGCGGGCGGACAGCCCCAGCATTTT. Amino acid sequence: CASSIVAGGQPQHF.

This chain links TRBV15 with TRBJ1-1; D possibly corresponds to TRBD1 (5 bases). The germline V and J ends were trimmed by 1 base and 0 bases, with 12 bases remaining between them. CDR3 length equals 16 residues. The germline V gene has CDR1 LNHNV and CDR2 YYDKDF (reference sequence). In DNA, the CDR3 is TGTGCCACCAGCAGAGGAGCGCAGGGATTGAACACTGAAGCTTTCTTT. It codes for CATSRGAQGLNTEAFF.

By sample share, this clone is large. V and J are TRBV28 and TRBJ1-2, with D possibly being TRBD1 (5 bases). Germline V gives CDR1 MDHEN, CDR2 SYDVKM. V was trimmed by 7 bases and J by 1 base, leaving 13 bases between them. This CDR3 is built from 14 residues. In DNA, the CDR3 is TGTGCCAGCACCCCCCTGGGGGATAACTATGGCTACACCTTC. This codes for CASTPLGDNYGYTF.

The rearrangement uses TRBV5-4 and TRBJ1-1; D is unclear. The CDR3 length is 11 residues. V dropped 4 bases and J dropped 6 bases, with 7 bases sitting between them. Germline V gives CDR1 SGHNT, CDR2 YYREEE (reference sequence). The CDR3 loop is CASSLQAEAFF. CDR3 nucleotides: TGTGCCAGCAGCCTCCAGGCTGAAGCTTTCTTT.

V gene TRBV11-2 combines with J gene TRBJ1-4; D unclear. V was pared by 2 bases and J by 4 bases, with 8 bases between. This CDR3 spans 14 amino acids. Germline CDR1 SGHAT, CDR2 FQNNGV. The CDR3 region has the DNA TGTGCCAGCAGCTTAAGCTACAGTAATGAAAAACTGTTTTTT. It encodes CASSLSYSNEKLFF.

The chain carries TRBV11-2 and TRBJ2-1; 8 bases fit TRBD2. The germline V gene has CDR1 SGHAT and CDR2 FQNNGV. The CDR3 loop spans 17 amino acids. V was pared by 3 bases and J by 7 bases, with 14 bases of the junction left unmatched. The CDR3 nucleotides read TGTGCCAGCAGCTTGTGGGGCGGGAGCGGGGGAGCGAATGAGCAGTTCTTC. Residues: CASSLWGGSGGANEQFF.

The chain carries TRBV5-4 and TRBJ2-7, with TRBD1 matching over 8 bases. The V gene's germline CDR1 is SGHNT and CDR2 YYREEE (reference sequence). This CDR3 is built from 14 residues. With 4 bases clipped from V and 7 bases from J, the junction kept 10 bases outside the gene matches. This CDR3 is CASSPGQGRWEQYF. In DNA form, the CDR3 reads TGTGCCAGCAGCCCTGGACAGGGTCGTTGGGAGCAGTACTTC.

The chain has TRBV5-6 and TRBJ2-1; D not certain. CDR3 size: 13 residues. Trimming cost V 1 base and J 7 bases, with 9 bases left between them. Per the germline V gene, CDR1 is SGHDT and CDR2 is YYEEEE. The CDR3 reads CASSLMDGNEQFF. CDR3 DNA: TGTGCCAGCAGCTTGATGGACGGGAATGAGCAGTTCTTC.

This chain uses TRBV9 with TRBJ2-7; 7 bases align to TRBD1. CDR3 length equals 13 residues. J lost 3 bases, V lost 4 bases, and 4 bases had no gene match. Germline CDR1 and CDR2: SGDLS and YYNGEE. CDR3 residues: CASSTGTVYEQYF. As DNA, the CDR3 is TGTGCCAGCAGCACCGGGACAGTCTACGAGCAGTACTTC. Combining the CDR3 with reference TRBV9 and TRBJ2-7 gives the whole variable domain DSGVTQTPKHLITATGQRVTLRCSPRSGDLSVYWYQQSLDQGLQFLIQYYNGEERAKGNILERFSAQQFPDLHSELNLSSLELGDSALYFCASSTGTVYEQYFGPGTRLTVT.

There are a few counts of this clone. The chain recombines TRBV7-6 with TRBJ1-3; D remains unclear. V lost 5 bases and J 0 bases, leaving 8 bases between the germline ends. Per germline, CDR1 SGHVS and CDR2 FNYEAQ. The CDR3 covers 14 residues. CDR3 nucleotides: TGTGCCAGCAGCCTGACAACCTCTGGAAACACCATATATTTT. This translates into CASSLTTSGNTIYF.